This T cell receptor (beta chain) was documented in a study of blood T cell repertoires in COVID-19. Study information: COVID-19 samples collected from the United States, Italy and Spain covered acute and convalescent phases. PBMCs, B-cell-depleted T cells, or T cells provided the cDNA or gDNA that made up the material.

Per the original data handling: Estimation of nucleated cell counts was performed using reference gene primer amplification. Assay used: immunoSEQ multiplex PCR; TCRdb lists only in-frame clones, some missing. D and trimming were read from the DNA, whereas the V and J calls and clone size are those reported in that table. The sample comprises around 300,000 clones, about 90% of which are singletons, and roughly 2.1% rests with the top ten. Germline V gene lookup returns CDR1 LGHDT and CDR2 YNNKEL (reference sequence). Losses at the gene ends were 4 bases for V and 3 bases for J; bases not matched to a gene: 7. The CDR3 sequence is 15 residues long.

The source material was peripheral blood. This chain uses TRBV3-1 (or the pseudogene TRBV3-2) with TRBJ2-7; 9 positions agree with TRBD1. The clonotype comes from a woman younger than 45 who had recovered from COVID-19. Here the CDR3 reads CASSRKTGGIYEQYF. CDR3 DNA sequence: TGTGCCAGCAGCCGTAAGACAGGGGGGATCTACGAGCAGTACTTC.